Listed below are T cell receptor beta chains from one sample, sequenced in a study of blood T cell repertoires in COVID-19. Libraries were prepared by immunoSEQ multiplex PCR; TCRdb keeps only in-frame clonotypes and omits some of them. The data show roughly 500,000 clones, roughly nine tenths seen once. The sequencing input was peripheral blood. The receptors originated from a man aged 18 to 30 with COVID-19, enrolled during active disease. Each CDR3 is given with its conserved first and last residue. The D gene is left open where the match is weak. A clone size is listed for some rows: how often the clone was seen (once, few, many), or a class if it is expanded.

NA	TRBJ2-7	TRBV7-9	NA	CASSPDVGTSSYEQYF	TGTGCCAGCAGCCCTGATGTCGGGACATCTTCCTACGAGCAGTACTTC
NA	TRBJ2-1	TRBV5-4	NA	CASSLKGRAFEQFF	TGTGCCAGCAGCTTGAAAGGGAGAGCTTTTGAGCAGTTCTTC
NA	TRBJ2-3	TRBV7-6	NA	CASSFGAGPTDTQYF	TGTGCCAGCAGCTTCGGGGCGGGGCCCACAGATACGCAGTATTTT
NA	TRBJ1-4	TRBV6-5	TRBD1	CASSSPKTGGFEKLFF	TGTGCCAGCAGTTCCCCCAAGACAGGGGGCTTTGAAAAACTGTTTTTT
NA	TRBJ2-2	TRBV7-8	TRBD1	CASSFGTRTGNTGELFF	TGTGCCAGCAGCTTCGGCACAAGGACAGGGAACACCGGGGAGCTGTTTTTT
NA	TRBJ1-1	TRBV10-2	NA	CASSDAGFTEAFF	TGCGCCAGCAGTGATGCGGGATTTACTGAAGCTTTCTTT
NA	TRBJ2-5	TRBV12-3/TRBV12-4	NA	CASSWLAGETQYF	TGTGCCAGCAGTTGGCTAGCTGGGGAGACCCAGTACTTC
NA	TRBJ2-1	TRBV9	TRBD1	CASSSGTGFNEQFF	TGTGCCAGCAGCTCCGGGACAGGGTTTAATGAGCAGTTCTTC
NA	TRBJ1-4	TRBV7-8	NA	CASSLAGPQREKLFF	TGTGCCAGCAGCTTAGCGGGGCCCCAACGGGAAAAACTGTTTTTT
NA	TRBJ1-2	TRBV6-4	TRBD1	CASSDLGQGVFFYYGYTF	TGTGCCAGCAGTGACCTGGGACAGGGGGTTTTTTTTTACTATGGCTACACCTTC
NA	TRBJ2-3	TRBV10-3	TRBD1	CAIRLTGASTDTQYF	TGTGCCATCAGACTGACAGGGGCTAGCACAGATACGCAGTATTTT
NA	TRBJ1-1	TRBV7-6	NA	CASSPQGRGTEAFF	TGTGCCAGCAGCCCACAGGGACGGGGCACTGAAGCTTTCTTT
few	TRBJ1-1	TRBV7-3	TRBD1	CASSADRDTEAFF	TGTGCCAGCAGCGCTGACAGGGACACTGAAGCTTTCTTT
once	TRBJ2-2	TRBV24-1	NA	CATSDPQAEYLNTGELFF	TGTGCCACCAGTGATCCCCAGGCAGAGTACCTGAACACCGGGGAGCTGTTTTTT
NA	TRBJ2-5	TRBV5-1	TRBD1	CASSLGPQGEGETQYF	TGCGCCAGCAGCTTGGGGCCGCAGGGGGAAGGCGAGACCCAGTACTTC
NA	TRBJ2-7	TRBV27	NA	CASRSSQVGGPYEQYF	TGTGCCAGCAGAAGTTCCCAGGTGGGGGGTCCCTACGAGCAGTACTTC
NA	TRBJ2-3	TRBV7-2	TRBD2	CASSFVNSGGPADTQYF	TGTGCCAGCAGCTTCGTTAATTCGGGAGGGCCAGCAGATACGCAGTATTTT
NA	TRBJ2-7	TRBV5-1	TRBD1	CASSATGGSYEQYF	TGCGCCAGCAGCGCGACAGGGGGTTCCTACGAGCAGTACTTC
NA	TRBJ2-5	TRBV4-1	NA	CASSPGLLSGDQETQYF	TGCGCCAGCAGCCCGGGGTTATTGTCCGGGGACCAAGAGACCCAGTACTTC
NA	TRBJ2-2	TRBV6-1	TRBD2	CASSEEERGFGELFF	TGTGCCAGCAGTGAGGAGGAGCGGGGGTTCGGGGAGCTGTTTTTT